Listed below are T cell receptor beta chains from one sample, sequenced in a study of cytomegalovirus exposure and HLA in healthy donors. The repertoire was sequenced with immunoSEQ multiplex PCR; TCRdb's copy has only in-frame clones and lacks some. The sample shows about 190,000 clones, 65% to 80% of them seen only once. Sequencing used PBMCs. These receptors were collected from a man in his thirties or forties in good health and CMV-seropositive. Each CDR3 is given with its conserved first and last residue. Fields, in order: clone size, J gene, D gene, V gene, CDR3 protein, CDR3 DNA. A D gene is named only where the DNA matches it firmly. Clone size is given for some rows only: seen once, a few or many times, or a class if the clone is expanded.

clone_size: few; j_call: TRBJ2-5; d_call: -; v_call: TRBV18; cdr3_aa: CASSPAGLGETQYF; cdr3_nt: TGTGCCAGCTCCCCGGCGGGGCTCGGGGAGACCCAGTACTTC
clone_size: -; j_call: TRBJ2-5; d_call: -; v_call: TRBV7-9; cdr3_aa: CASSSFRLGETQYF; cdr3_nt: TGTGCCAGCAGCTCCTTCCGGCTCGGGGAGACCCAGTACTTC
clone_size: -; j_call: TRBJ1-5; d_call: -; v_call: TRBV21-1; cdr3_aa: CASSRRDRRNQPQHF; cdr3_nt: TGTGCCAGCAGCAGAAGGGACAGACGCAATCAGCCCCAGCATTTT
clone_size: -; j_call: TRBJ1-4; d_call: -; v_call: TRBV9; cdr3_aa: CASSVDFGEGEKLFF; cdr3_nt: TGTGCCAGCAGCGTAGACTTCGGGGAAGGGGAAAAACTGTTTTTT
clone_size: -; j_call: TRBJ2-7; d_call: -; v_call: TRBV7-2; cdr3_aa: CASSFSGFSYEQYF; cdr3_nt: TGTGCCAGCAGCTTTTCAGGGTTTTCCTACGAGCAGTACTTC
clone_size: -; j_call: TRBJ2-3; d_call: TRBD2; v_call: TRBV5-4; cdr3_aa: CASSPSTLAGGVKDTQYF; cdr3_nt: TGTGCCAGCAGCCCCTCTACCCTAGCGGGGGGGGTTAAAGATACGCAGTATTTT
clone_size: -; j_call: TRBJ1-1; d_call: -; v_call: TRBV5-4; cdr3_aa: CASSPTLNTEAFF; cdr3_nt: TGTGCCAGCAGCCCGACACTGAACACTGAAGCTTTCTTT
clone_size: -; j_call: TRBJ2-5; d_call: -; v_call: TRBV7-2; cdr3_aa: CASSLGISAIQETQYF; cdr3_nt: TGTGCCAGCAGCTTAGGTATTAGCGCAATTCAAGAGACCCAGTACTTC
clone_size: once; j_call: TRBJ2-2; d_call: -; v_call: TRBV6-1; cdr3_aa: CASCLTETGELFF; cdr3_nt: TGTGCCAGTTGTCTCACGGAGACCGGGGAGCTGTTTTTT
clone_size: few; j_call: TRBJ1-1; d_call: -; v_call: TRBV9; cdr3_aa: CASSVASPPGEAFF; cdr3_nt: TGTGCCAGCAGCGTAGCCTCCCCGCCGGGTGAAGCTTTCTTT
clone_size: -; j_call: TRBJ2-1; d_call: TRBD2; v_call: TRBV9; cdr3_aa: CASSAGTRVWDNEQFF; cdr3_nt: TGTGCCAGCAGCGCCGGGACTAGGGTATGGGATAATGAGCAGTTCTTC
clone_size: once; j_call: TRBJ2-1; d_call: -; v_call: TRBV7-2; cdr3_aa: CASSGTKQFF; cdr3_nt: TGTGCCAGCAGCGGGACAAAGCAGTTCTTC
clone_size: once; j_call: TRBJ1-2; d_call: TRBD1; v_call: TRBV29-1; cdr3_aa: CSARDRGIQGGYTF; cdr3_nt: TGCAGCGCTAGGGACAGGGGCATTCAGGGAGGCTACACCTTC
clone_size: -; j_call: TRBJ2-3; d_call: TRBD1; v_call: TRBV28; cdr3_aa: CASSGQGVETQYF; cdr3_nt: TGTGCCAGCAGCGGACAGGGGGTAGAGACGCAGTATTTT
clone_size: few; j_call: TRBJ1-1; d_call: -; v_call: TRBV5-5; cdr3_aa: CASSPRGGVEAFF; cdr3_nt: TGTGCCAGCAGCCCCCGGGGAGGCGTTGAAGCTTTCTTT
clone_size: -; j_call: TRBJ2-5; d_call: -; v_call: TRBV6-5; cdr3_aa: CASSYSGGANQETQYF; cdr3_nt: TGTGCCAGCAGTTACTCGGGGGGGGCCAACCAAGAGACCCAGTACTTC
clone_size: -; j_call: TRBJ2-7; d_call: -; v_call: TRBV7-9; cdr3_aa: CASSSEVSYEQYF; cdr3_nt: TGTGCCAGCAGCTCAGAGGTGTCCTACGAGCAGTACTTC
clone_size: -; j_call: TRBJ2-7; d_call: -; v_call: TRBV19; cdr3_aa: CASSISGYEQYF; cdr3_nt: TGTGCCAGTAGTATATCCGGCTACGAGCAGTACTTC
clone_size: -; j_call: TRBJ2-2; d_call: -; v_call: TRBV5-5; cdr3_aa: CASSPAGVIIYTGELFF; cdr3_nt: TGTGCCAGCAGCCCCGCGGGTGTCATAATATACACCGGGGAGCTGTTTTTT
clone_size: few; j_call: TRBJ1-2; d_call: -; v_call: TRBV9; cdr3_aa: CASSEGGRGYTF; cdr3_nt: TGCGCCAGCAGCGAGGGGGGGCGAGGCTACACCTTC
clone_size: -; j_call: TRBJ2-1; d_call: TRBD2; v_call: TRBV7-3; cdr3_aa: CASSPQKAGVNDEQFF; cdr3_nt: TGTGCCAGCAGCCCGCAAAAAGCGGGAGTTAACGATGAGCAGTTCTTC
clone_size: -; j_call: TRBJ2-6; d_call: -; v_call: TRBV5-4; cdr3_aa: CASSPSSGANVLTF; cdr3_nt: TGTGCCAGCAGCCCCTCCTCTGGGGCCAACGTCCTGACTTTC
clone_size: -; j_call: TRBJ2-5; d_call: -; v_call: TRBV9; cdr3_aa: CASSVAGPGQWYQETQYF; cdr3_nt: TGTGCCAGCAGCGTAGCGGGTCCGGGACAATGGTACCAAGAGACCCAGTACTTC
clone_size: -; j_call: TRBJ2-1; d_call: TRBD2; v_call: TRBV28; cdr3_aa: CASRTIREGNEQFF; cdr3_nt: TGTGCCAGCCGGACCATCAGGGAGGGCAATGAGCAGTTCTTC
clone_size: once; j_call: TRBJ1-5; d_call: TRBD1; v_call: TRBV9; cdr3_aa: CASSVGQGRQPQHF; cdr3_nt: TGTGCCAGCAGCGTTGGACAGGGCCGGCAGCCCCAGCATTTT
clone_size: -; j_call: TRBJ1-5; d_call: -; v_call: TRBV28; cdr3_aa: CASTTGVEQPQHF; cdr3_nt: TGTGCCAGCACCACGGGGGTCGAGCAGCCCCAGCATTTT
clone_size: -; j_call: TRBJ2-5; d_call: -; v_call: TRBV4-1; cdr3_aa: CASSQGYSSPETQYF; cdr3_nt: TGCGCCAGCAGCCAAGGGTACTCCTCCCCAGAGACCCAGTACTTC
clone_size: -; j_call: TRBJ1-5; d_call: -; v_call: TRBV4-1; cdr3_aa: CASSLLGGGDQPQHF; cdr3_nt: TGCGCCAGCAGCCTATTGGGTGGAGGGGATCAGCCCCAGCATTTT
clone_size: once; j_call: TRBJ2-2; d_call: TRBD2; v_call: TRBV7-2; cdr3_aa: CASSLRAPGASGITGELFF; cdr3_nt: TGTGCCAGCAGCTTAAGAGCTCCTGGCGCTAGCGGTATTACCGGGGAGCTGTTTTTT